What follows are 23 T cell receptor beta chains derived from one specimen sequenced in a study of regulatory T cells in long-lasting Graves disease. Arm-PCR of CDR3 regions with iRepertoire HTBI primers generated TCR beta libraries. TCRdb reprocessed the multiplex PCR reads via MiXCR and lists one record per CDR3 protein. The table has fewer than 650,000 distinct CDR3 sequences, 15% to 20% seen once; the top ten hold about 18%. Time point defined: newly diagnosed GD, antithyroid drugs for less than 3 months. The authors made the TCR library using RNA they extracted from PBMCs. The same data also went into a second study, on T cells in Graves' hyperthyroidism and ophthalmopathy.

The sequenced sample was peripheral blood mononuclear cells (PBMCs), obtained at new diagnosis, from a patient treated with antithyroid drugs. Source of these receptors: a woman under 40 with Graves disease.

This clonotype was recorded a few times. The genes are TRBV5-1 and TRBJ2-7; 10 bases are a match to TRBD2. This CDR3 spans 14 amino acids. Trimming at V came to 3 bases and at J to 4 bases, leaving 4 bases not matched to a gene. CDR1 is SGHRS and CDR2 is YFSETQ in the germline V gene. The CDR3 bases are TGCGCCAGCAGCTCCGGGACTAGCGAGTACGAGCAGTACTTC. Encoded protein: CASSSGTSEYEQYF.

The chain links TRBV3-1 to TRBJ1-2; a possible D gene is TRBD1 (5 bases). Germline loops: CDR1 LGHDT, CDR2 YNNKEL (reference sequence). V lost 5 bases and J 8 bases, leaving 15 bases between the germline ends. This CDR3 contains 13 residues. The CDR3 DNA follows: TGTGCCAGCAGCGCAAGCAGGGTTGGGGGCTACACCTTC. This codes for CASSASRVGGYTF.

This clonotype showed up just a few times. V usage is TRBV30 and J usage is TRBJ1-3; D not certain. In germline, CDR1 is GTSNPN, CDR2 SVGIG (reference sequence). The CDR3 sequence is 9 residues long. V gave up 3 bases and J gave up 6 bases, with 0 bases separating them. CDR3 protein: CAWRNTIYF. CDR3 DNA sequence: TGTGCCTGGAGAAACACCATATATTTT.

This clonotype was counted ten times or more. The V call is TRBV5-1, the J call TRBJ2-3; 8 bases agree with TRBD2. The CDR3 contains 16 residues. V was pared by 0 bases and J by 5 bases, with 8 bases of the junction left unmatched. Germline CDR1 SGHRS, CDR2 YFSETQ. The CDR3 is CASSLALGLAGDTQYF. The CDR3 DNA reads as TGCGCCAGCAGCTTGGCGTTGGGGCTAGCGGGAGATACGCAGTATTTT.

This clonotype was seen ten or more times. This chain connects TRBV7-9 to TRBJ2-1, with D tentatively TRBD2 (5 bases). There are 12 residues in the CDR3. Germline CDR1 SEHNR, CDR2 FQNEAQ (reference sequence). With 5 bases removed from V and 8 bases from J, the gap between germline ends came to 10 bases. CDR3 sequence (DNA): TGTGCCAGCAGCCTCGTGCGGGATGAGCAGTTCTTC. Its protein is CASSLVRDEQFF. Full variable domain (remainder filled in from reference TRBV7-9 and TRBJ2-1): DTGVSQNPRHKITKRGQNVTFRCDPISEHNRLYWYRQTLGQGPEFLTYFQNEAQLEKSRLLSDRFSAERPKGSFSTLEIQRTEQGDSAMYLCASSLVRDEQFFGPGTRLTVL.

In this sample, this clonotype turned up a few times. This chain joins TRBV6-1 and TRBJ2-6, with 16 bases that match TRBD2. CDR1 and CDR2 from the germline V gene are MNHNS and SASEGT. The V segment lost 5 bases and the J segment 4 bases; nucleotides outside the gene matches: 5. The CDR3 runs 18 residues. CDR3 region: CASSRGLAGGLGANVLTF. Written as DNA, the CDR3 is TGTGCCAGCAGTAGGGGACTAGCGGGAGGGCTCGGGGCCAACGTCCTGACTTTC.

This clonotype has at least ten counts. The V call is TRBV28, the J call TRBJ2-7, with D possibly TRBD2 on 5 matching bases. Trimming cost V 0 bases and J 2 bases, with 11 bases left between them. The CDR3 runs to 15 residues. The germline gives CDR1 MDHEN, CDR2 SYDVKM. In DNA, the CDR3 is TGTGCCAGCAGTTTATGGGATTTCGGGGCCTACGAGCAGTACTTC. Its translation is CASSLWDFGAYEQYF. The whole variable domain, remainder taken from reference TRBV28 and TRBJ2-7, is DVKVTQSSRYLVKRTGEKVFLECVQDMDHENMFWYRQDPGLGLRLIYFSYDVKMKEKGDIPEGYSVSREKKERFSLILESASTNQTSMYLCASSLWDFGAYEQYFGPGTRLTVT.

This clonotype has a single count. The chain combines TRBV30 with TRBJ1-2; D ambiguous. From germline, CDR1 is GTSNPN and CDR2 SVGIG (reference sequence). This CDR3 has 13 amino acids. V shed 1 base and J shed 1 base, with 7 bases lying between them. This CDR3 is CAWSAAFNYGYTF. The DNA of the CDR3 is TGTGCCTGGAGTGCAGCATTTAACTATGGCTACACCTTC.

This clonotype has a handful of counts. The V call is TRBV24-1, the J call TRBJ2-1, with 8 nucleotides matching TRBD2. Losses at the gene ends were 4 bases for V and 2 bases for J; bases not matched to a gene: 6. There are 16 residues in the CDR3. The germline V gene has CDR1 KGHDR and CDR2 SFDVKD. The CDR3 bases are TGTGCCACCAGTGACCCGAGCGGGAGTACCTACAATGAGCAGTTCTTC. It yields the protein CATSDPSGSTYNEQFF.

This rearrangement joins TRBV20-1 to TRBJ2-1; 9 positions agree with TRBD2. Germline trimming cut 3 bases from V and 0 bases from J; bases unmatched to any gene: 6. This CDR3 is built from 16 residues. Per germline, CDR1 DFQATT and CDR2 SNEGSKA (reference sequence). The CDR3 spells CSARGCGRASYNEQFF. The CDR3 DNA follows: TGCAGTGCTAGGGGTTGCGGGAGGGCCTCCTACAATGAGCAGTTCTTC.

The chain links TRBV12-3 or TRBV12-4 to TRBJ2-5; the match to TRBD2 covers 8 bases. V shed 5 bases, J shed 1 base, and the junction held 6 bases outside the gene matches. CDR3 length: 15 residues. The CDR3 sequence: CASSRTGGPQETQYF. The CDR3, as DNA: TGTGCCAGCAGTCGAACGGGGGGGCCCCAAGAGACCCAGTACTTC.

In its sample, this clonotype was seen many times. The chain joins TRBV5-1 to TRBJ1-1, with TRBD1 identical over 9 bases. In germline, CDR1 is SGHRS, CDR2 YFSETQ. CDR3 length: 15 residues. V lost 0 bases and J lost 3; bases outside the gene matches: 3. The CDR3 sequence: CASSLGTGEDTEAFF. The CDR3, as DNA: TGCGCCAGCAGCTTGGGGACAGGGGAGGACACTGAAGCTTTCTTT.

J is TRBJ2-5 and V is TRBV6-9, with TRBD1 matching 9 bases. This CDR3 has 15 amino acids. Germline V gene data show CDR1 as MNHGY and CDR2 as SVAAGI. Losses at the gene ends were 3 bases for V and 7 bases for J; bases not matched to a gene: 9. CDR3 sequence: CASSYSGTGTRTQYF. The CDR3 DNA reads TGTGCCAGCAGTTACTCCGGGACAGGGACGAGGACCCAGTACTTC.

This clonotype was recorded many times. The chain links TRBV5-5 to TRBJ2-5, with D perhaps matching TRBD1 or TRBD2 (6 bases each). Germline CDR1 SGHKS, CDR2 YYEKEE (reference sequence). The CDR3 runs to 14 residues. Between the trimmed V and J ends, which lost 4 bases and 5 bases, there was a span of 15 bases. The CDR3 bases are TGTGCCAGCAGCGGAGGGACAAACTGGGAGACCCAGTACTTC. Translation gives CASSGGTNWETQYF.

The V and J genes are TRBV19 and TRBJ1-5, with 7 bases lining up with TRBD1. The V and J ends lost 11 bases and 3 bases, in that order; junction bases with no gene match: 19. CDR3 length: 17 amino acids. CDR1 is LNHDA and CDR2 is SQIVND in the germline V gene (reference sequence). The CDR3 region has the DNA TGTGCCCTCACCAAATCGCGAGCGGGACAGCTCAATCAGCCCCAGCATTTT. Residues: CALTKSRAGQLNQPQHF.

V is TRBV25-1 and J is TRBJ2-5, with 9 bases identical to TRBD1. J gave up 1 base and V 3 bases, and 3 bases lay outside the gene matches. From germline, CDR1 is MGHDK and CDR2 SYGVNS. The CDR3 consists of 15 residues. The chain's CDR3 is CASSDRDRAQETQYF. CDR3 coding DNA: TGTGCCAGCAGTGACCGGGACAGGGCCCAAGAGACCCAGTACTTC.

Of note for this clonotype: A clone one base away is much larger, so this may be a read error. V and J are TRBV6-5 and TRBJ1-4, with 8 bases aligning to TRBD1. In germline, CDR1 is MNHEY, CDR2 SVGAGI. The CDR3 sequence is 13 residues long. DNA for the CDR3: TGTGCCAGCGGTTACGGACAGGGAGGAAAACTGTTTTTT. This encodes CASGYGQGGKLFF.

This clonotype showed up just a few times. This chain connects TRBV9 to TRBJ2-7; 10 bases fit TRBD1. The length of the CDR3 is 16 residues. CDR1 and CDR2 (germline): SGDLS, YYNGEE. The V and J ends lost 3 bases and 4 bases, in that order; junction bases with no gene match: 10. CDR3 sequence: CASSAPTGTGEYEQYF. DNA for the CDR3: TGTGCCAGCAGCGCGCCTACCGGGACAGGGGAGTACGAGCAGTACTTC. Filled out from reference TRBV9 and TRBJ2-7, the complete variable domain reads DSGVTQTPKHLITATGQRVTLRCSPRSGDLSVYWYQQSLDQGLQFLIQYYNGEERAKGNILERFSAQQFPDLHSELNLSSLELGDSALYFCASSAPTGTGEYEQYFGPGTRLTVT.

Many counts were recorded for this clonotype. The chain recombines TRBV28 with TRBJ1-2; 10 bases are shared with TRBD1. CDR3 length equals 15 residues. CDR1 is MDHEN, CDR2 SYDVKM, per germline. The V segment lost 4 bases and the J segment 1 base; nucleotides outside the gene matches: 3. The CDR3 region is CASSSGTGDNYGYTF. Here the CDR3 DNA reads TGTGCCAGCAGTTCCGGGACAGGGGATAACTATGGCTACACCTTC.

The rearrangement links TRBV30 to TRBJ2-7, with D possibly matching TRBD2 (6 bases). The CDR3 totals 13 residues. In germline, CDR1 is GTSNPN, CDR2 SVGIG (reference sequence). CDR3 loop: CALGGTGDYEQYF. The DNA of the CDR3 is TGTGCTTTGGGGGGTACCGGGGACTACGAGCAGTACTTC.

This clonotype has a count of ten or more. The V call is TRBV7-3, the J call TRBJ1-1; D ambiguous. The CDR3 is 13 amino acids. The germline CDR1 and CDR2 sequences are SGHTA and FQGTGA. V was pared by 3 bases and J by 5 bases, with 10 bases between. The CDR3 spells CASSFRGETEAFF. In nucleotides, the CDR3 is TGTGCCAGCAGCTTCAGAGGCGAAACTGAAGCTTTCTTT.

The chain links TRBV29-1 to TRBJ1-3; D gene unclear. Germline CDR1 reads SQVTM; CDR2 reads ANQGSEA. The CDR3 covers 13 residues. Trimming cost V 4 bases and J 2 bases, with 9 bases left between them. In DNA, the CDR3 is TGCAGCGTTGGGGCAGAGCCTGGAAACACCATATATTTT. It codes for CSVGAEPGNTIYF.

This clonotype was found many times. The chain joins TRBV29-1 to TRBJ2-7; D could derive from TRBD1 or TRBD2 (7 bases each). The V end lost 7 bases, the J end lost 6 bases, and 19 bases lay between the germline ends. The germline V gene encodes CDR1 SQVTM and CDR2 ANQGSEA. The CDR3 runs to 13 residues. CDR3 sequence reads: CSASGTVNAEQYF. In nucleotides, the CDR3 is TGCAGCGCCAGCGGGACAGTGAATGCCGAGCAGTACTTC.